The source of this TCR beta chain is a study of cytomegalovirus exposure and HLA in healthy donors. PCR used 60 Vbeta primers and 13 Jbeta primers. Method: immunoSEQ multiplex PCR; TCRdb's copy keeps in-frame clones and lacks some. The table includes over 150,000 clones, 80% detected once. Study results and limitations: Apparent HLA restriction characterized most CMV-associated TCR beta chains in a later analysis. For cytomegalovirus status, the classifier reportedly gave diagnoses with high specificity and sensitivity. Researchers counted 180 or so TCR beta chains as cytomegalovirus-associated. Exclusion applied to some V segments, including TRBV6-2 and TRBV6-3, as they were indistinguishable.

Turning to this clone: Its antigen remains unknown.

This CDR3 spans 19 amino acids. Germline assignment: CDR1 MRHNA and CDR2 SNTAGT. With 2 bases clipped from V and 0 bases from J, the junction kept 12 bases outside the gene matches. The sequence was obtained from a man aged 25-45 years in good health and CMV-seropositive. What was sequenced was PBMCs. The rearrangement joins TRBV6-4 to TRBJ2-1, with 8 bases fitting TRBD2. CDR3 residues: CASSDKLALGTSSYNEQFF. The CDR3 nucleotides read TGTGCCAGCAGTGACAAACTAGCGCTCGGGACTAGCTCCTACAATGAGCAGTTCTTC.